This T cell receptor beta chain originates from a study of blood T cell repertoires in COVID-19. Study-level background: Sources were T cells, B-cell-depleted T cells, or PBMCs; the material itself was cDNA or gDNA.

This clone was observed a few times. Only in-frame clones appear in the TCRdb table, and some are missing; sequencing was by immunoSEQ multiplex PCR. Among some 200,000 clones, more than 80% were seen once, and the ten largest hold more than 9.5%. The CDR3 has 13 residues. Germline CDR1 is SGHTA and CDR2 is FQGTGA. V dropped 5 bases and J dropped 4 bases, with 11 bases sitting between them. The J gene is TRBJ1-1, the V gene TRBV7-3; D not resolved. This sequence originates from a woman between 40 and 50 years old with COVID-19, enrolled during active disease. Input material: peripheral blood. The CDR3 region has the DNA TGTGCCAGCAGCCCCTCTAGTGCCACTGAAGCTTTCTTT. Protein sequence: CASSPSSATEAFF.